This TCR beta chain was identified during a study of graft-versus-host responses after intestinal transplantation. Across the study: Each of the recipients got a multivisceral, liver-intestinal, or isolated intestinal transplant.

The table came from immunoSEQ multiplex PCR; TCRdb's copy has only in-frame clones and leaves some out. This table has fewer than 80,000 clones, roughly 90% appearing once. With regard to this clone: As yet, its antigen is unknown.

The study's findings and limits: In recipient marrow, GvH clones were found, and some appeared first in ileum or blood. Some patients had graft-donor T cell macrochimerism, and their allografts showed high graft-versus-host to host-versus-graft clonal ratios.

Germline CDR1 is SNHLY and CDR2 is FYNNEI. After removal of 4 bases from V and 5 bases from J, the junction contained 5 bases not matched to a gene. This CDR3 contains 14 residues. The chain is built from TRBV2 and TRBJ2-7, with 10 bases identical to TRBD2. The TCR was taken from a human donor who was the organ donor for an intestinal transplant. Source: unstimulated CD8+ T cells sorted from spleen or lymph node cells, taken before transplant. CDR3: CASSGLAGAHEQYF. DNA for the CDR3: TGTGCCAGCAGTGGGCTAGCGGGAGCCCACGAGCAGTACTTC.